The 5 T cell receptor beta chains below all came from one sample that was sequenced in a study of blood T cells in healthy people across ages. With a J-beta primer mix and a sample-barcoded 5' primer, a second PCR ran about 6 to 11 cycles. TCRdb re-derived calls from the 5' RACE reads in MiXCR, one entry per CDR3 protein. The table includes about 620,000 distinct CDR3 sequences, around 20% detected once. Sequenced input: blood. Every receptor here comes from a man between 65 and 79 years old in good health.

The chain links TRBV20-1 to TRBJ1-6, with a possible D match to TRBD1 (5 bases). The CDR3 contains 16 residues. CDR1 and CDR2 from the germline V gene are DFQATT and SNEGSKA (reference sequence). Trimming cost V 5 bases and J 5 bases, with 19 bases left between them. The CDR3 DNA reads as TGCAGTGCTGGGAAGGCCGCGGGGGGGGATAATTCACCCCTCCACTTT. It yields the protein CSAGKAAGGDNSPLHF.

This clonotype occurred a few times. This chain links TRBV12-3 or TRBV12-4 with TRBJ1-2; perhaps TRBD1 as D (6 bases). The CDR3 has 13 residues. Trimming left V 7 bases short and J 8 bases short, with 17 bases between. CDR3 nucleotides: TGTGCCAGCACCCCTGGGGACATGAGGGGCTACACCTTC. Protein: CASTPGDMRGYTF.

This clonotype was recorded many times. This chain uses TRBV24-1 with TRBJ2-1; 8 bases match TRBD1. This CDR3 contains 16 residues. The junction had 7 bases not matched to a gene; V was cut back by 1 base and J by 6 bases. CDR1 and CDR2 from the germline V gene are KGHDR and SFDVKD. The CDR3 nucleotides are TGTGCCACCAGTGATTTCGGACAGGGAAGCAGCAATGAGCAGTTCTTC. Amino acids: CATSDFGQGSSNEQFF.

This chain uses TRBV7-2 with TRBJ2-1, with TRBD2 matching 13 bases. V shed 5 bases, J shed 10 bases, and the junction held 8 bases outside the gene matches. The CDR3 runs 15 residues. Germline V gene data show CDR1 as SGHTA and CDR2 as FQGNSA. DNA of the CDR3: TGTGCCAGCAGCCCGCGGACTAGCGGGAGAGAGGAGCAGTTCTTC. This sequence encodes CASSPRTSGREEQFF.

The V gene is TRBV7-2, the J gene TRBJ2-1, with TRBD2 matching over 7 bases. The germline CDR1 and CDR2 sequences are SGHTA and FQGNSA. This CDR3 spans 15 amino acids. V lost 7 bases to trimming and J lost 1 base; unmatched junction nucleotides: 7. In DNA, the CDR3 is TGTGCCAGCACCGAGCGGGGACTTTCCTACAATGAGCAGTTCTTC. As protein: CASTERGLSYNEQFF.